This TCR beta chain was captured in a study of vaccination and CD4 T cells after COVID-19. Researchers used the Oncomine TCR Beta short-read assay to sequence DNA from cultured CD4+ T cells. The genomic DNA was obtained from cultured CD4+ T cells by extraction with the QIAamp micro DNA kit. TCRdb used MiXCR to reprocess the PCR reads, holding one entry per CDR3 protein. The table has roughly 9,200 distinct CDR3 sequences, roughly 27% seen once. This clonotype showed up just a few times. Its matching antigen is unknown. Indicated treatment: approximately 9-day PBMC culture with coronavirus spike peptide pools or control peptides (ViraFEST assay). Researchers collected the unexposed donor's CD4+ T cells before the COVID-19 pandemic (2011-2018). Germline CDR1 reads SEHNR; CDR2 reads FQNEAQ (reference sequence). V was cut by 5 bases and J by 7 bases, with 12 bases left in between. The CDR3 loop spans 13 amino acids.

The chain combines TRBV7-9 with TRBJ1-5; D not certain. The receptor was isolated from a human donor in good health. The sample consisted of CD4+ T cells from blood, cultured in vitro. Here the CDR3 reads CASSPPTGQPQHF. The CDR3 DNA sequence: TGTGCCAGCAGCCCCCCGACCGGGCAGCCCCAGCATTTT. Looking up the rest from reference TRBV7-9 and TRBJ1-5 gives the full variable domain: DTGVSQNPRHKITKRGQNVTFRCDPISEHNRLYWYRQTLGQGPEFLTYFQNEAQLEKSRLLSDRFSAERPKGSFSTLEIQRTEQGDSAMYLCASSPPTGQPQHFGDGTRLSIL.